These 21 T cell receptor beta chains share one sample of origin, sequenced in a study of cytomegalovirus exposure and HLA in healthy donors. 60 Vbeta and 13 Jbeta primers were used in PCR. The assay was immunoSEQ multiplex PCR, and TCRdb's table has in-frame clones only and misses some. The sample holds about 170,000 clones, under 90% seen once. Material for sequencing was PBMCs. The source is a young man in good health and CMV-seropositive.

The V gene is TRBV10-1, the J gene TRBJ2-5; D remains unclear. This CDR3 is built from 15 residues. V lost 3 bases to trimming and J lost 0 bases, with 11 bases between them. Germline V gives CDR1 WNHNN, CDR2 SYGVQD (reference sequence). CDR3 DNA: TGCGCCAGCAGTGAAGGCCCTAGATACCAAGAGACCCAGTACTTC. This translates into CASSEGPRYQETQYF.

This clone was counted between two and nine times. The chain has TRBV30 and TRBJ1-6; no clear D. The germline V gene has CDR1 GTSNPN and CDR2 SVGIG (reference sequence). The V and J ends lost 0 bases and 0 bases respectively, with 6 bases between them. There are 15 residues in the CDR3. The CDR3 DNA follows: TGTGCCTGGAGTGTTGGGAGCTCCTATAATTCACCCCTCCACTTT. Its protein is CAWSVGSSYNSPLHF.

V gene TRBV7-2 combines with J gene TRBJ1-3; D is unclear. The V end was cut by 5 bases, the J end by 0 bases, with 8 bases between. CDR1 is SGHTA, CDR2 FQGNSA, per germline. There are 14 residues in the CDR3. CDR3 in amino acids: CASSLDTSGNTIYF. The DNA of the CDR3 is TGTGCCAGCAGCCTAGACACCTCTGGAAACACCATATATTTT. The whole variable domain, remainder taken from reference TRBV7-2 and TRBJ1-3, is GAGVSQSPSNKVTEKGKDVELRCDPISGHTALYWYRQSLGQGLEFLIYFQGNSAPDKSGLPSDRFSAERTGGSVSTLTIQRTQQEDSAVYLCASSLDTSGNTIYFGEGSWLTVV.

As regards this clone: Other DNA variants within this sample encode the same CDR3. The chain combines TRBV4-2 with TRBJ1-4, with D possibly TRBD1 on 5 matching bases. This CDR3 spans 13 amino acids. Germline V gene lookup returns CDR1 LGHNA and CDR2 YNFKEQ. With 2 bases removed from V and 6 bases from J, the gap between germline ends came to 7 bases. The CDR3 bases are TGTGCCAGCAGCCAATGGGGGGATGAAAAACTGTTTTTT. This codes for CASSQWGDEKLFF.

This chain links TRBV11-2 with TRBJ2-1; TRBD2 aligns across 10 bases. CDR3 size: 16 residues. The germline gives CDR1 SGHAT, CDR2 FQNNGV. With 5 bases clipped from V and 6 bases from J, the junction kept 10 bases outside the gene matches. The CDR3 here is CASSPTRLAGVNEQFF. The CDR3 bases are TGTGCCAGCAGCCCAACCCGGCTAGCGGGAGTCAATGAGCAGTTCTTC.

Worth noting for this clone: An end of the junction does not agree with germline; a read error may underlie this. The CDR3 sequence: CSSRRGSPTGSYNEQFF. The DNA of the CDR3 is TGTTCCAGCAGGAGGGGGAGTCCTACCGGCTCCTACAATGAGCAGTTCTTC. This chain uses TRBV7-9 with TRBJ2-1; D is tentatively TRBD1 or TRBD2 (6 bases each). There are 17 residues in the CDR3. Germline V gene sequence: CDR1 SEHNR, CDR2 FQNEAQ (reference sequence).

V gene TRBV5-1 combines with J gene TRBJ2-2; 7 positions agree with TRBD2. In germline, CDR1 is SGHRS, CDR2 YFSETQ. V gave up 4 bases and J gave up 3 bases; unmatched junction bases: 6. The CDR3 has 15 residues. CDR3 sequence: CASSPHGGDTGELFF. DNA of the CDR3: TGCGCCAGCAGCCCCCATGGGGGGGACACCGGGGAGCTGTTTTTT.

The V gene is TRBV11-2, the J gene TRBJ2-3; D gene uncertain. Trimming shortened V by 7 bases and J by 0 bases, and 11 bases separated the two germline ends. Germline assignment: CDR1 SGHAT and CDR2 FQNNGV. CDR3 size: 14 residues. CDR3 nucleotide sequence: TGTGCCAGCACCCGGTTAACTAGCACAGATACGCAGTATTTT. Its protein is CASTRLTSTDTQYF.

The J gene is TRBJ2-7, the V gene TRBV5-5; 10 bases match TRBD2. Trimming cost V 0 bases and J 1 base; bases outside gene matches: 4. This CDR3 is built from 16 residues. CDR1 is SGHKS, CDR2 YYEKEE, per germline (reference sequence). In DNA form, the CDR3 reads TGTGCCAGCAGCTTGGAGGCTAGCGGGGGATCCTACGAGCAGTACTTC. This translates into CASSLEASGGSYEQYF.

This clone was picked up a small number of times. The genes are TRBV2 and TRBJ1-1; 7 bases line up with TRBD1. CDR1 and CDR2 from the germline V gene are SNHLY and FYNNEI. The J segment lost 1 base and the V segment lost 6 bases, leaving 8 bases of the junction unmatched. The CDR3 has 15 residues. The CDR3 region is CASRDRLGGNTEAFF. CDR3 sequence (DNA): TGTGCCAGCAGGGACAGGCTGGGCGGGAACACTGAAGCTTTCTTT.

The chain carries TRBV7-9 and TRBJ2-5; D may be TRBD1 (6 bases). The CDR3 consists of 15 residues. Germline CDR1 and CDR2: SEHNR and FQNEAQ (reference sequence). V lost 2 bases and J lost 7, with 17 bases in between. Written as DNA, the CDR3 is TGTGCCAGCAGCTTAAGGTTGGGGGCAATAGGGACCCAGTACTTC. It encodes CASSLRLGAIGTQYF.

V gene TRBV7-9 combines with J gene TRBJ2-1; D perhaps matches TRBD1 (6 bases). The ends were cut back, 4 bases at V and 0 bases at J, with 13 bases in the middle. In germline, CDR1 is SEHNR, CDR2 FQNEAQ (reference sequence). The CDR3 spans 16 residues. In DNA form, the CDR3 reads TGTGCCAGCAGCTACCGGGACAAAGGCTCCTACAATGAGCAGTTCTTC. This codes for CASSYRDKGSYNEQFF.

V and J are TRBV5-1 and TRBJ2-1; 11 bases are shared with TRBD1. The CDR3 covers 17 residues. After removal of 1 base from V and 0 bases from J, the junction contained 3 bases not matched to a gene. The germline CDR1 and CDR2 sequences are SGHRS and YFSETQ. CDR3 coding DNA: TGCGCCAGCAGCTTGAAGGGACAGGGGGGCTCCTACAATGAGCAGTTCTTC. Translated, it gives CASSLKGQGGSYNEQFF.

The chain joins TRBV27 to TRBJ2-3, with TRBD2 matching 11 bases. The J segment lost 3 bases and the V segment lost 6 bases, leaving 11 bases of the junction unmatched. Germline V lookup: CDR1 MNHEY, CDR2 SMNVEV (reference sequence). There are 17 residues in the CDR3. For the CDR3, the DNA is TGTGCCAGCAGATGGATAGCGGGAGGGCTCCCTACAGATACGCAGTATTTT. Translation gives CASRWIAGGLPTDTQYF.

The rearrangement joins TRBV7-9 to TRBJ2-1; maybe TRBD1 (5 bases). V was trimmed by 5 bases and J by 6 bases, leaving 20 bases between them. Germline V gene lookup returns CDR1 SEHNR and CDR2 FQNEAQ (reference sequence). This CDR3 comprises 16 residues. CDR3 protein: CASSPWGTDLFNEQFF. CDR3 DNA: TGTGCCAGCAGCCCCTGGGGCACGGACCTGTTCAATGAGCAGTTCTTC.

This sequence joins TRBV5-1 and TRBJ2-2, with TRBD2 matching over 8 bases. The germline gives CDR1 SGHRS, CDR2 YFSETQ. Losses at the gene ends were 4 bases for V and 2 bases for J; bases not matched to a gene: 4. CDR3 size: 15 residues. The CDR3 DNA reads as TGCGCCAGCAGCCCCGGGGGGGATAACACCGGGGAGCTGTTTTTT. Translated: CASSPGGDNTGELFF.

The chain's CDR3 is CASLVEEGAVSEKLFF. DNA for the CDR3: TGTGCCAGCCTCGTGGAGGAGGGGGCCGTCAGTGAAAAACTGTTTTTT. V gene TRBV7-2 combines with J gene TRBJ1-4; TRBD1 aligns across 7 bases. CDR1 is SGHTA, CDR2 FQGNSA, per germline. This CDR3 has 16 amino acids. V lost 8 bases and J lost 7; bases outside the gene matches: 16.

The chain carries TRBV6-1 and TRBJ1-5; 7 bases line up with TRBD1. Trimming took 10 bases from V and 2 from J; bases not matched to a gene: 8. From germline, CDR1 is MNHNS and CDR2 SASEGT. The CDR3 spans 14 residues. CDR3 in amino acids: CATLTGQGNQPQHF. Here the CDR3 DNA reads TGTGCCACCCTTACCGGACAGGGCAATCAGCCCCAGCATTTT.

The rearrangement uses TRBV30 and TRBJ1-2, with 7 bases fitting TRBD1. The CDR3 consists of 15 residues. Looked up from germline, CDR1 is GTSNPN and CDR2 is SVGIG (reference sequence). J was trimmed by 2 bases and V by 4 bases; bases with no gene match: 10. CDR3 coding DNA: TGTGCCTGGATCGCCTCGGGACAGCCAAACTATGGCTACACCTTC. Encoded protein: CAWIASGQPNYGYTF.

Note on this clone: This sample includes further DNA sequences coding for the same CDR3. This chain connects TRBV19 to TRBJ2-7; D unclear. The germline CDR1 and CDR2 sequences are LNHDA and SQIVND (reference sequence). Trimming took 5 bases from V and 1 from J, leaving 6 bases between them. The CDR3 extends over 12 amino acids. CDR3 residues: CASSSSSYEQYF. In DNA, the CDR3 is TGTGCCAGTAGTTCATCATCCTACGAGCAGTACTTC.

This chain connects TRBV2 to TRBJ2-1, with 8 nucleotides matching TRBD1. CDR3 size: 13 residues. J lost 15 bases, V lost 7 bases, and 14 bases had no gene match. Looked up from germline, CDR1 is SNHLY and CDR2 is FYNNEI. CDR3 protein: CASNLDTTGARFF. The CDR3, as DNA: TGTGCCAGCAACCTGGACACGACAGGGGCGAGGTTCTTC.